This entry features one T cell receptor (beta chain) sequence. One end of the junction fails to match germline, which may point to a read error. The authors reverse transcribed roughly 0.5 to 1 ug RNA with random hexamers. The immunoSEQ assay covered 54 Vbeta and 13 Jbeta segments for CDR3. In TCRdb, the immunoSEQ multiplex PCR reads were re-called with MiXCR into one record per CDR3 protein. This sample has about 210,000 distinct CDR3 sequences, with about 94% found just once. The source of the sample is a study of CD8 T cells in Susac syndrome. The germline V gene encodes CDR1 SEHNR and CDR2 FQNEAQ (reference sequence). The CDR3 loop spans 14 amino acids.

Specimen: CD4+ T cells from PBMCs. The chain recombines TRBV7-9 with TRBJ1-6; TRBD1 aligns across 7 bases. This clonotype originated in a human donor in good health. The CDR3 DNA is TGTGCCAGCAACTTACCTCGGACAGGTTCACCCCTCCACTTT. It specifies CASNLPRTGSPLHF.